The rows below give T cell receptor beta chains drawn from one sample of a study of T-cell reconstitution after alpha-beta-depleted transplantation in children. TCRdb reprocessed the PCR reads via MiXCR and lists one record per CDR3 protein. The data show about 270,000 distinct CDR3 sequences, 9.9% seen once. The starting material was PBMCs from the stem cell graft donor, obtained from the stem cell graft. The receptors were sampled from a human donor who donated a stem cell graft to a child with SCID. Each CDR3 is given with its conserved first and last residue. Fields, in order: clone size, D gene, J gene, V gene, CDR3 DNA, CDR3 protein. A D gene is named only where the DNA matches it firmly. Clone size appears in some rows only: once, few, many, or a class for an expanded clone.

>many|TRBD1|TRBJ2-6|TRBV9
TGTGCCAGCAGCCCCACAGGGGGCTCTGGGGCCAACGTCCTGACTTTC
CASSPTGGSGANVLTF
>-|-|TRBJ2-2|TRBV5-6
TGTGCCAGCAGCTTGGCCCCCACCGGGGAGCTGTTTTTT
CASSLAPTGELFF
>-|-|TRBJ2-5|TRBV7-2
TGTGCCAGCAGCCCACCGACGGAGACCCAGTACTTC
CASSPPTETQYF
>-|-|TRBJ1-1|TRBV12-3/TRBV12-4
TGTGCCAGCAGCACCCACACGAAGAACACTGAAGCTTTCTTT
CASSTHTKNTEAFF
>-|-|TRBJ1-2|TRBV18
TGTGCCAGCTCACCCGAACCTGGCTACACCTTC
CASSPEPGYTF
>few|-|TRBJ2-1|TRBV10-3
TGTGCCATCAGTGGGAGACTAGAAACTTCCTACAATGAGCAGTTCTTC
CAISGRLETSYNEQFF
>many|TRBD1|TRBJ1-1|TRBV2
TGTGCCAGCAGATGGACAGGTGAAGCTTTCTTT
CASRWTGEAFF
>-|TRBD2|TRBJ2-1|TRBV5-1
TGCGCCAGCAGCTTGTCCATTAGGTCTAGCGGGGACAATGAGCAGTTCTTC
CASSLSIRSSGDNEQFF
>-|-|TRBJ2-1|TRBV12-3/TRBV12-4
TGTGCCAGCATCCAAATGGGGTACAATGGTGAGCAGTTCTTC
CASIQMGYNGEQFF
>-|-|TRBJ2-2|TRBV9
TGTGCCAGCAGCCTCCGGGTCTTTTCAAACACCGGGGAGCTGTTTTTT
CASSLRVFSNTGELFF
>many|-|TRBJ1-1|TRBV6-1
TGTGCCACTGGGATGGCTGGGAACACTGAAGCTTTCTTT
CATGMAGNTEAFF
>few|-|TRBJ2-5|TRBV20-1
TGCAGTGCTAGAGATCGGGCTAGCGCAAAAGAGACCCAGTACTTC
CSARDRASAKETQYF
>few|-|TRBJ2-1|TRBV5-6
TGTGCCAGCAGCTGGGGGACCTCCCCGGGGAATGAGCAGTTCTTC
CASSWGTSPGNEQFF
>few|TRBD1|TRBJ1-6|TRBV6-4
TGTGCCAGCAAGCGGACAGGGTCACAAAAACGGGTAGTTTCACCCCTCCACTTT
CASKRTGSQKRVVSPLHF